The 28 T cell receptor beta chains reported below all come from one sample, sequenced in a study of CD8 T cells in ankylosing spondylitis. MiXCR, applied by TCRdb to the 5' RACE reads, yields one record per CDR3 protein. The sample records approximately 350,000 distinct CDR3 sequences, roughly 20% being singletons. Sequencing was done on a sample of blood, either unsorted or a sorted T cell fraction (not recorded which). The receptors come from a male donor with ankylosing spondylitis or in good health (not recorded which).

The chain employs TRBV2 and TRBJ1-6; 10 bases map to TRBD1. The CDR3 runs to 17 residues. V trimming: 6 bases; J trimming: 0 bases; junction bases outside the gene matches: 5. The germline V gene encodes CDR1 SNHLY and CDR2 FYNNEI. DNA for the CDR3: TGTGCCAGCAGAGGGACAGGGGCATACTCCTATAATTCACCCCTCCACTTT. Its protein is CASRGTGAYSYNSPLHF.

This clonotype has a handful of counts. The chain combines TRBV5-1 with TRBJ1-1; D may be TRBD1 (6 bases). Germline assignment: CDR1 SGHRS and CDR2 YFSETQ. Trimming removed 4 bases from V and 3 bases from J, with 22 bases in between. CDR3 size: 17 residues. CDR3 sequence: CASSVRGRGRADTEAFF. CDR3 nucleotide sequence: TGCGCCAGCAGCGTTAGGGGCAGGGGACGGGCCGACACTGAAGCTTTCTTT.

The chain has TRBV7-2 and TRBJ2-3; D perhaps matches TRBD1 (5 bases). This CDR3 is built from 16 residues. V was trimmed by 5 bases and J by 0 bases, leaving 15 bases between them. Germline V CDR1 and CDR2: SGHTA, FQGNSA. The CDR3 loop reads CASSPAPGMSTDTQYF. The CDR3 nucleotides read TGTGCCAGCAGCCCCGCCCCAGGGATGAGCACAGATACGCAGTATTTT.

This clonotype showed up just a few times. V gene TRBV12-3 or TRBV12-4 combines with J gene TRBJ1-5; 8 positions agree with TRBD1. This CDR3 contains 14 residues. Trimming at V came to 5 bases and at J to 2 bases, leaving 2 bases not matched to a gene. The CDR3 is CASSRGQGNQPQHF. CDR3 nucleotide sequence: TGTGCCAGCAGTCGGGGACAGGGCAATCAGCCCCAGCATTTT.

The rearrangement uses TRBV7-9 and TRBJ1-3; 7 bases line up with TRBD1. Germline values: CDR1 SEHNR, CDR2 FQNEAQ (reference sequence). V shed 5 bases and J 0 bases; nucleotides not matched to a gene: 4. This CDR3 region has 15 residues. The CDR3 region is CASSGGQFSGNTIYF. The CDR3 DNA is TGTGCCAGCAGCGGGGGACAGTTCTCTGGAAACACCATATATTTT. The variable domain in full, completed from reference TRBV7-9 and TRBJ1-3, reads DTGVSQNPRHKITKRGQNVTFRCDPISEHNRLYWYRQTLGQGPEFLTYFQNEAQLEKSRLLSDRFSAERPKGSFSTLEIQRTEQGDSAMYLCASSGGQFSGNTIYFGEGSWLTVV.

The rearrangement joins TRBV29-1 to TRBJ2-5; tentative D call: TRBD2 (6 bases). The CDR3 spans 15 residues. Trimming took 6 bases from V and 5 from J, leaving 22 bases between them. Germline V gives CDR1 SQVTM, CDR2 ANQGSEA. This CDR3 is CSVLLAGPSGETQYF. CDR3 coding DNA: TGCAGCGTCCTTTTGGCAGGCCCAAGCGGGGAGACCCAGTACTTC.

The chain combines TRBV12-3 or TRBV12-4 with TRBJ2-3; 14 bases fit TRBD2. Trimming removed 5 bases from V and 12 bases from J; junction bases left unmatched: 4. The CDR3 loop spans 13 amino acids. This chain's CDR3 is CASSATSGGDQYF. The DNA of the CDR3 is TGTGCCAGCAGTGCGACTAGCGGGGGGGATCAGTATTTT.

This clonotype was seen many times. The gene calls are TRBV27 and TRBJ2-5; 10 bases agree with TRBD2. The CDR3 is 15 amino acids. Germline CDR1 and CDR2: MNHEY and SMNVEV (reference sequence). V shed 6 bases and J 2 bases; nucleotides not matched to a gene: 6. CDR3 in amino acids: CASSPTSGVQETQYF. The CDR3 coding sequence is TGTGCCAGCAGCCCTACTAGCGGGGTACAAGAGACCCAGTACTTC.

In its sample, this clonotype was seen a few times. The chain joins TRBV7-9 to TRBJ2-5; D gene unclear. The CDR3 is 13 residues long. The ends were cut back, 4 bases at V and 5 bases at J, with 11 bases in the middle. The germline V gene has CDR1 SEHNR and CDR2 FQNEAQ (reference sequence). The CDR3 region has the DNA TGTGCCAGCAGCTCCGTCCTAAGGGAGACCCAGTACTTC. Translated: CASSSVLRETQYF.

CDR3 DNA: TGTGCCAGCAGTCGCCCCCCCACGGGGGGCCAACTACTCACAGATACGCAGTATTTT. Residues: CASSRPPTGGQLLTDTQYF. The gene calls are TRBV6-1 and TRBJ2-3; D may be TRBD2 (7 bases). Deletions cut 5 bases from V and 2 bases from J, with 26 bases between. Germline CDR1 MNHNS, CDR2 SASEGT. The CDR3 contains 19 residues.

Here the CDR3 reads CASSTTSSGAGELFF. The CDR3 DNA sequence: TGCGCCAGCAGCACGACTAGTTCGGGGGCCGGGGAGCTGTTTTTT. The rearrangement joins TRBV5-1 to TRBJ2-2; a weak D match, TRBD2 (6 bases). V was cut by 4 bases and J by 6 bases, with 16 bases left in between. This CDR3 is 15 amino acids long. Germline V gives CDR1 SGHRS, CDR2 YFSETQ.

The V gene is TRBV7-9, the J gene TRBJ2-3; D is possibly TRBD2 (6 bases). The V and J ends lost 5 bases and 4 bases respectively, with 16 bases between them. Germline V gene lookup returns CDR1 SEHNR and CDR2 FQNEAQ (reference sequence). This CDR3 spans 15 amino acids. The CDR3 here is CASSTGTLGADTQYF. CDR3 bases: TGTGCCAGCAGCACCGGGACTCTGGGGGCAGATACGCAGTATTTT.

This clonotype was detected ten times or more. This chain joins TRBV12-3 or TRBV12-4 and TRBJ2-7; 8 bases line up with TRBD1. The length of the CDR3 is 13 residues. Trimming took 2 bases from V and 4 from J; bases not matched to a gene: 1. CDR3: CASSLQGAYEQYF. DNA of the CDR3: TGTGCCAGCAGTTTACAGGGGGCTTACGAGCAGTACTTC.

The V and J genes are TRBV7-3 and TRBJ2-7; weak D call: TRBD2 (5 bases). The CDR3 has 14 amino acids. Germline CDR1 and CDR2: SGHTA and FQGTGA. V was trimmed by 1 base and J by 0 bases, leaving 7 bases between them. As DNA, the CDR3 is TGTGCCAGCAGCTTAAGCGGGTTCTCCTACGAGCAGTACTTC. Its protein product is CASSLSGFSYEQYF.

The chain couples TRBV3-1 to TRBJ2-7; TRBD1 aligns across 7 bases. V dropped 5 bases and J dropped 7; count of bases not matched to a gene: 17. The CDR3 runs 16 residues. Germline values: CDR1 LGHDT, CDR2 YNNKEL (reference sequence). CDR3 protein: CASSKKGARQDEEQYF. CDR3 bases: TGTGCCAGCAGCAAAAAGGGGGCGAGACAGGACGAAGAGCAGTACTTC.

In nucleotides, the CDR3 is TGTGCCAGCAGCGGCCGACAGGGGTTGCAGCCCCAGCATTTT. Translated: CASSGRQGLQPQHF. V is TRBV28 and J is TRBJ1-5, with TRBD1 matching 8 bases. The V gene's germline CDR1 is MDHEN and CDR2 SYDVKM. Trimming cost V 6 bases and J 7 bases; bases outside gene matches: 8. The CDR3 length is 14 residues.

This clonotype was observed a handful of times. This chain uses TRBV4-1 with TRBJ2-5; D could derive from TRBD1 or TRBD2 (5 bases each). Germline V gene data show CDR1 as MGHRA and CDR2 as YSYEKL. The CDR3 is 14 amino acids. The V gene lost 5 bases and the J gene lost 5 bases, with 15 bases spanning the gap. Here the CDR3 DNA reads TGCGCCAGCAGCGAGGGGTGGGGCGGGGAGACCCAGTACTTC. It translates to CASSEGWGGETQYF.

This chain joins TRBV20-1 and TRBJ2-5, with D perhaps TRBD1 (5 bases). CDR1 is DFQATT, CDR2 SNEGSKA, per germline (reference sequence). This CDR3 is 15 amino acids long. V was cut by 2 bases and J by 0 bases, with 13 bases left in between. The chain's CDR3 is CSARPRQLYQETQYF. The CDR3 coding sequence is TGCAGTGCTAGACCGCGACAGTTGTACCAAGAGACCCAGTACTTC.

This sequence joins TRBV6-1 and TRBJ2-4, with 7 positions matching TRBD1. The CDR3 spans 14 residues. The germline CDR1 and CDR2 sequences are MNHNS and SASEGT. The junction had 8 bases not matched to a gene; V was cut back by 6 bases and J by 6 bases. The CDR3 nucleotides read TGTGCCAGCAGAGCGAACAGGGGACCAAACATTCAGTACTTC. Residues: CASRANRGPNIQYF.

The chain carries TRBV7-8 and TRBJ2-7, with 8 bases identical to TRBD2. This CDR3 has 14 residues. V shed 5 bases and J 4 bases; nucleotides not matched to a gene: 7. CDR1 SGHVS and CDR2 FQNEAQ come from the germline V gene. DNA for the CDR3: TGTGCCAGCAGCACAGAGCGGGGGAATTACGAGCAGTACTTC. This translates into CASSTERGNYEQYF.

The V gene is TRBV5-1, the J gene TRBJ2-3; D is unclear. The CDR3 has 16 amino acids. V was shortened by 0 bases and J by 2 bases, with 13 bases between the two germline ends. The germline V gene has CDR1 SGHRS and CDR2 YFSETQ. CDR3 in DNA: TGCGCCAGCAGCTTGGGGCTAGTTTCAGTCACAGATACGCAGTATTTT. It translates to CASSLGLVSVTDTQYF.

The V gene is TRBV30, the J gene TRBJ2-7, with TRBD2 matching 11 bases. The CDR3 consists of 12 residues. CDR1 is GTSNPN and CDR2 is SVGIG in the germline V gene (reference sequence). The CDR3 DNA follows: TGTGCACTTAGCGGGGGGGCCTACGAGCAGTACTTC. Protein: CALSGGAYEQYF.

The chain is built from TRBV7-9 and TRBJ1-1; 11 nucleotides align to TRBD1. The CDR3 spans 16 residues. Trimming took 2 bases from V and 4 from J; bases not matched to a gene: 6. Germline V lookup: CDR1 SEHNR, CDR2 FQNEAQ (reference sequence). DNA for the CDR3: TGTGCCAGCAGCTTAACTCCGGGACAGGGGGGCACTGAAGCTTTCTTT. Protein sequence: CASSLTPGQGGTEAFF.

This clonotype was counted between two and nine times. The genes are TRBV15 and TRBJ2-1; D tentatively reads TRBD1 or TRBD2 (5 bases each). The germline CDR1 and CDR2 sequences are LNHNV and YYDKDF (reference sequence). V lost 3 bases to trimming and J lost 6 bases, with 21 bases between them. CDR3 size: 17 residues. Written as DNA, the CDR3 is TGTGCCACCAGCAGGGCACGAGGGGCAGGTTTCCCCAATGAGCAGTTCTTC. This gives the protein CATSRARGAGFPNEQFF.

The rearrangement links TRBV6-5 to TRBJ2-7; D may match TRBD1 or TRBD2 (5 bases each). The V and J ends lost 4 bases and 0 bases respectively, with 10 bases between them. The germline CDR1 and CDR2 sequences are MNHEY and SVGAGI. The CDR3 length is 14 residues. The CDR3 here is CASSSGRNSYEQYF. The CDR3 DNA reads as TGTGCCAGCAGTTCGGGACGGAACTCCTACGAGCAGTACTTC.

The chain combines TRBV6-1 with TRBJ2-1, with D uncertain. Deletions cut 5 bases from V and 4 bases from J, with 9 bases between. The germline V gene encodes CDR1 MNHNS and CDR2 SASEGT. The CDR3 contains 13 residues. The CDR3 DNA reads as TGTGCCAGCAGTCCCTCCCGGTACAATGAGCAGTTCTTC. It codes for CASSPSRYNEQFF.

The rearrangement links TRBV30 to TRBJ2-1, with D perhaps TRBD1 (5 bases). The CDR3 totals 15 residues. V was trimmed by 0 bases and J by 8 bases, leaving 17 bases between them. Germline-derived CDR1 and CDR2 are GTSNPN and SVGIG (reference sequence). This CDR3 is CAWSVGAASRDEQFF. The CDR3 bases are TGTGCCTGGAGTGTAGGGGCAGCGAGTCGGGATGAGCAGTTCTTC.

This sequence joins TRBV4-2 and TRBJ2-5; D is perhaps TRBD2 (6 bases). Germline V lookup: CDR1 LGHNA, CDR2 YNFKEQ. The CDR3 loop spans 15 amino acids. With 1 base removed from V and 5 bases from J, the gap between germline ends came to 14 bases. The CDR3: CASSQVPGVGETQYF. DNA of the CDR3: TGTGCCAGCAGCCAAGTGCCGGGGGTGGGGGAGACCCAGTACTTC.